Sequencing of this T cell receptor beta chain was carried out in a study of T cells in Graves' hyperthyroidism and ophthalmopathy. Germline values: CDR1 MGHDK, CDR2 SYGVNS. CDR3 length equals 15 residues. V lost 6 bases to trimming and J lost 4 bases, with 18 bases between them. A few counts support this clonotype. The antigen is unknown. TCR beta CDR3 region amplification was performed from RNA transcripts. When the TCR CDR3 underwent first-round RT-PCR, the HTBI primer set was used. TCRdb recomputed calls from the multiplex PCR reads with MiXCR, one row per CDR3 protein. The repertoire holds a few hundred thousand distinct CDR3 sequences, with approximately 44% as singletons. Study findings and constraints: Ophthalmopathy was told apart from stable hyperthyroidism by a 13 V-J model. Most clonotypes expanded in thyroid above 0.001 were likewise present in blood.

Graves' hyperthyroidism without ophthalmopathy progression within 18 months was termed stable. On the basis of clinical symptoms, serum thyroxine and TRAb, thyroid ultrasound and orbital computed tomography, diagnoses were made. The sequenced sample was peripheral blood or thyroid tissue (not recorded which). V usage is TRBV25-1 and J usage is TRBJ1-2; D unresolved. This TCR derives from a woman under 30 with Graves' hyperthyroidism. In DNA, the CDR3 is TGTGCCAGCAGGCCCTCAGGAATGTATGGCTATGGCTACACCTTC. This sequence encodes CASRPSGMYGYGYTF.